The following is a T cell receptor (beta chain) sequence with its context. This sample stems from a study of technical replicates of blood from several donors. Clones were sequenced by immunoSEQ multiplex PCR, and TCRdb holds only the in-frame ones, with some missing. This table holds approximately 100,000 clones, 96% found once. In germline, CDR1 is MNHEY, CDR2 SMNVEV (reference sequence). The CDR3 loop spans 13 amino acids. V was pared by 4 bases and J by 5 bases, with 10 bases between. This rearrangement joins TRBV27 to TRBJ2-3; D remains unclear. The receptor was derived from a human donor in good health. Specimen: T cells isolated from PBMCs. The CDR3 sequence is CASSSLLGDTQYF. Here the CDR3 DNA reads TGTGCCAGCAGTTCCTTGCTAGGAGATACGCAGTATTTT.